This record concerns one T cell receptor (beta chain) sequence. Its antigen is currently not known. Per-nucleotide qualities are absent, and no much larger clonotype sits a single base away. Ends trimmed: V by 7 bases, J by 4 bases; bases unmatched to a gene: 11. For CDR1 and CDR2, the germline V gene lists MNHNS and SASEGT. From its cysteine to its phenylalanine, the CDR3 spans 15 amino acids. Only CDR3 DNA remains: 45 bases, in frame from the first base. Healthy HIV-negative adults with no recently reported acute infections or vaccinations were included as donors. Only Caucasian adults living in Nashville, Tennessee, USA were represented among the donors. CD4+ T cells were enriched by magnetic negative selection; naive cells were then positively selected on CD45RA, and the negative fraction formed the memory subset. After blood collection by leukapheresis, PBMCs were isolated using Ficoll-Histopaque density gradient centrifugation and then cryopreserved in the vapor phase of liquid nitrogen. Purity and quantity of every magnetically sorted T cell population were checked by analytical flow cytometry. From each sorted fraction, genomic DNA was isolated and quantified by UV absorbance on a Nanodrop 2000c.

Using the deep immunoSEQ assay, TCR CDR3 regions were amplified from genomic DNA by multiplex PCR. For each cell subset, the extracted genomic DNA was distributed evenly across all wells of several immunoSEQ 96-well plates, and each plate served as one replicate. For sorted subsets, about 210 ng of genomic DNA, equivalent to some 33,000 T cell genomes, went into each replicate PCR. Purified libraries were measured with a Qubit 3.0 fluorometer, size-checked on a Bioanalyzer 2100, and measured again with the KAPA Library Quantification kit. Every immunoSEQ 96-well plate was sequenced on a separate single-read 150-cycle Illumina NextSeq 550 flow cell. On the study's bioinformatics: Because only junctional sequences without quality scores were contained in the immunoSEQ output, filtering matching that applied to full-length reads could not be performed. Sequences were annotated with PyIR, a Python wrapper for IgBLAST v1.9, using IMGT germline references to assign V/J genes and CDR3. Reads were filtered out if the reads had weak V/J assignments (E-value above 1e-6), no CDR3, stop codons, out-of-frame junctions, or ambiguous translated residues. V3J clonotypes were defined by identical inferred V gene, J gene, and CDR3 amino acid sequence. Percentage overlap between repertoires was computed as shared unique clonotypes divided by the size of the smaller repertoire. RTK rarefaction, the Chao1 estimator, and Recon v2.1 estimates of unobserved clonotypes were used to assess repertoire richness. OLGA was used to compute generation probabilities for all TCRbeta clonotypes that the gDNA method yielded from a few donors. TCRdb provides this immuneACCESS table in a form limited to in-frame rearrangements. Some clones are lacking; in checked studies, under half of them reflect an unresolved V gene, and why the rest are absent is not known. V and J calls and clone size are copied from that table; D and trimming were computed from the DNA. Across this sample there are 950,000 to 1,100,000 clones, with about 74% seen only once. Together, the top ten hold approximately 1.5% of the sample.

The record originates from a study of shared clonotypes between healthy human individuals (dated by TCRdb to between 2020 and 2021). Regarding the complete study: The cohort comprised two women and a few men aged 18 to 49 years. For each donor, CD4 naive and CD4 memory were each run on three plates, CD8 naive on two plates, and CD8 memory on one plate. To estimate repertoire size and how much clonotype sharing occurs between individuals, the study deeply sequenced the blood TCR repertoires of about 5 healthy adults. Libraries were prepared and TCR repertoires were sequenced by different laboratories using diverse techniques, in order to increase sequencing depth and limit assay-specific biases. Leukapheresis yielded between about 0.85 and 10 billion PBMCs per donor.

Broad study findings and their caveats: Estimated clonotype richness was generally larger for naive than for memory subsets. The small number of donors limited the genetic and exposure-history diversity represented. Only blood was sampled, and tissue TCR repertoires likely differ from those in blood. Pairwise subsampling led to the expectation that sequencing depth would affect the degree of clonotype sharing among donors. Rarefaction of sorted-subset datasets indicated incomplete sequencing despite the large sequencing depth. Sharing across several donors was observed for roughly 5.4% of naive CD4, about 4% of naive CD8, over 2% of memory CD4, and about 0.4% of memory CD8 clonotypes. Clonotypes shared by all four sorted-subset donors showed higher generation probabilities than non-shared clonotypes.

The TCR was taken from a man younger than 35 in good health. The chain uses TRBV6-1 and TRBJ2-7; TRBD1 lines up with 9 middle nucleotides. Source material: memory CD4+ T cells sorted from blood. The sample's cell subset or site label is to be understood as: CD45RA-negative fraction. In nucleotide form, the sequence is TGTGCCAGCAATACCGGGACAGGGTTCGGGTACGAGCAGTACTTC. Translated, it reads CASNTGTGFGYEQYF.